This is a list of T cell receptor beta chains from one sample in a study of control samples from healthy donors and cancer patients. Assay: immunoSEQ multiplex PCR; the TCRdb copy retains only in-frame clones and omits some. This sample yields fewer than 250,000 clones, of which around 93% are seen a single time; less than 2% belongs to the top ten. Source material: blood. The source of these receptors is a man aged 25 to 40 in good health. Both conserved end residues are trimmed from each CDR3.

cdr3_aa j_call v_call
ASSLGQGNRPQH TRBJ1-5 TRBV11-2
ASSLLRQGPGELF TRBJ2-2 TRBV5-8
ASSELAGGWGTDTQY TRBJ2-3 TRBV2
AISDSNQPQH TRBJ1-5 TRBV10-3
ASSELNTQY TRBJ2-3 TRBV6-1
ASSQGGRGEAF TRBJ1-1 TRBV7-3
ASSPQGAEQF TRBJ2-1 TRBV7-9
SVIQTSGGTGNEQF TRBJ2-1 TRBV29-1
ASSVQGNYGYT TRBJ1-2 TRBV5-5
ASSPHRGGTEAF TRBJ1-1 TRBV5-1
SASRGFANTGELF TRBJ2-2 TRBV20-1
ASSLTEARNTEAF TRBJ1-1 TRBV10-2
AISETYDYPGAKNQPQH TRBJ1-5 TRBV10-3
ASSLYPAGGLSSYEQY TRBJ2-7 TRBV5-1
ASSPRTGAGGYT TRBJ1-2 TRBV27
ASPPGILTYEQY TRBJ2-7 TRBV27
ASSLAAAEQF TRBJ2-1 TRBV7-9
ASSPRPGGPYEQY TRBJ2-7 TRBV5-1
ASSPRTGGQETQY TRBJ2-5 TRBV5-8
AWSRQGGYGYT TRBJ1-2 TRBV30
ATSDPGIRLGEGGYT TRBJ1-2 TRBV24-1
AGSPDFEGYEQY TRBJ2-7 TRBV27
ASSPAGAHTDTQY TRBJ2-3 TRBV7-6
ASSPGGVRDIQY TRBJ2-4 TRBV5-1
ASSSPGQGAGELF TRBJ2-2 TRBV7-3
ASSSLGGNSPLH TRBJ1-6 TRBV19
ASSQVSTATGAEAF TRBJ1-1 TRBV4-1
ASSFDRDNQPQH TRBJ1-5 TRBV27
ASSTGDISGNTIY TRBJ1-3 TRBV5-1
ASSFGQFNSPLH TRBJ1-6 TRBV27
ASSLNGNTEAF TRBJ1-1 TRBV11-3
ASTGSSYEQY TRBJ2-7 TRBV19
ASSLAGSADTQY TRBJ2-3 TRBV25-1
ASSMTGGYYGYT TRBJ1-2 TRBV19
ASSLAMHSGNTIY TRBJ1-3 TRBV11-2
ASSEASDSLGETQY TRBJ2-5 TRBV19
ASSLAIGLQGDHYGYT TRBJ1-2 TRBV7-8
ASSPSYEQY TRBJ2-7 TRBV27
ASSAFGESSGNTIY TRBJ1-3 TRBV6-1
SVGGLGLMDTQY TRBJ2-3 TRBV29-1
ATSDSPGYEQY TRBJ2-7 TRBV24-1
AISVAGGHTDTQY TRBJ2-3 TRBV10-3
ASSRQGRGIQETQY TRBJ2-5 TRBV2
ASSEVTGGIQPQH TRBJ1-5 TRBV2
ASSRRTGDGYT TRBJ1-2 TRBV12-3/TRBV12-4
ASSFHRATEAF TRBJ1-1 TRBV6-5